Below are 27 T cell receptor beta chains sequenced from a single sample in a study of glioma-infiltrating T cells. The iRepertoire nested amplicon-rescue multiplex PCR amplified TCR alpha and beta CDR3s from RNA. TCRdb re-derived calls from the multiplex PCR reads in MiXCR, one entry per CDR3 protein. In the table there are about 93,000 distinct CDR3 sequences, approximately 39% of which are singletons. Sequencing was carried out using glioma tissue, nonneoplastic brain tissue, or PBMCs (not recorded which). These receptors originate from a human donor with low-grade glioma or glioblastoma, undergoing nonglioma brain surgery, or in good health (not recorded which).

This clonotype has only one observation. The junction departs from germline at one end; a sequencing error may be responsible. The genes are TRBV6-1 and TRBJ2-3, with TRBD1 matching 8 bases. CDR1 and CDR2 from the germline V gene are MNHNS and SASEGT. The CDR3 has 12 amino acids. CDR3 sequence (DNA): TGTGCCAGCAGTGACAGGGGGCATACGCAGTACTTT. It encodes CASSDRGHTQYF.

The rearrangement links TRBV5-1 to TRBJ2-7; D is undetermined. V dropped 2 bases and J dropped 2 bases, with 8 bases sitting between them. CDR1 is SGHRS and CDR2 is YFSETQ in the germline V gene. This CDR3 region has 13 residues. DNA of the CDR3: TGCGCCAGCAGCTTAGACACAACCTACGAGCAGTACTTC. Translating gives CASSLDTTYEQYF.

This clonotype was seen many times. The V call is TRBV11-2, the J call TRBJ1-3; D is uncertain. The length of the CDR3 is 16 residues. V lost 5 bases, J lost 0 bases, and 14 bases lay in between. Germline-derived CDR1 and CDR2 are SGHAT and FQNNGV. The CDR3 reads CASSLALATSGNTIYF. The CDR3 bases are TGTGCCAGCAGCCTAGCTTTGGCAACCTCTGGAAACACCATATATTTT.

On this clonotype: This sequence may be a read error, since a much larger clone differs from it by one base. This chain joins TRBV9 and TRBJ2-1; possible D gene TRBD1, 6 bases. V lost 4 bases, J lost 11 bases, and 19 bases lay in between. Germline V gene lookup returns CDR1 SGDLS and CDR2 YYNGEE. The length of the CDR3 is 14 residues. The CDR3 DNA reads as TGTGCCAGCAGCTCACAGTACAGGGTTGATAAGCAGTTCTTC. This translates into CASSSQYRVDKQFF.

The CDR3 DNA sequence: TGTGCCAGCAGCGCTGGAGGAGACGTTACAGATACGCAGTATTTT. It specifies CASSAGGDVTDTQYF. This chain connects TRBV9 to TRBJ2-3, with D perhaps matching TRBD2 (5 bases). CDR3 length: 15 amino acids. Trimming took off 3 bases at V and 3 bases at J, with 14 bases between the two ends. Germline V lookup: CDR1 SGDLS, CDR2 YYNGEE.

This clonotype was counted at least ten times. This chain uses TRBV7-7 with TRBJ1-1; D is unresolved. V lost 1 base, J lost 1 base, and 4 bases lay in between. The CDR3 length is 13 residues. Germline V gene data show CDR1 as SSHAT and CDR2 as FNYEAQ (reference sequence). In nucleotides, the CDR3 is TGTGCCAGCAGCTTAGAGGAGAACACTGAAGCTTTCTTT. Its translation is CASSLEENTEAFF.

Only a few counts were recorded for this clonotype. The chain combines TRBV12-5 with TRBJ2-3; maybe TRBD2 (6 bases). Trimming shortened V by 5 bases and J by 2 bases, and 17 bases separated the two germline ends. CDR1 is LGHNT and CDR2 is FRNRAP in the germline V gene. This CDR3 has 16 amino acids. CDR3 in amino acids: CASGRMSGVTTDTQYF. In DNA, the CDR3 is TGTGCTAGTGGTCGCATGTCGGGAGTTACCACAGATACGCAGTATTTT.

Comments on this clonotype: This may arise from a read error, as a much more abundant clone is one base away. The J gene is TRBJ1-1, the V gene TRBV29-1, with 7 nucleotides matching TRBD1. Germline V lookup: CDR1 SQVTM, CDR2 ANQGSEA. The trim removed 7 bases at V and 0 bases at J, leaving 8 bases unmatched. This CDR3 has 14 amino acids. As DNA, the CDR3 is TGCAGCGCTTCGACAGGGCCTCTGAACACTGAAGCTTTCTTT. Translating it yields CSASTGPLNTEAFF.

As concerns this clonotype: A read error may produce the germline difference seen at one junction end. This CDR3 reads CAGRLHGQVADTQYF. In DNA, the CDR3 is TGTGCCGGCAGGCTCCATGGCCAAGTTGCAGATACGCAGTATTTT. The V call is TRBV28, the J call TRBJ2-3; D is ambiguous. Per germline, CDR1 MDHEN and CDR2 SYDVKM. This CDR3 is 15 amino acids long.

About this clonotype itself: It may be a read error: a sequence one base away is much more abundant. Without the conserved terminal phenylalanine or tryptophan, this CDR3 likely stems from a read error. V usage is TRBV4-1 and J usage is TRBJ2-7, with TRBD2 identical over 8 bases. Per the germline V gene, CDR1 is MGHRA and CDR2 is YSYEKL. The CDR3 has 15 residues. The junction had 8 bases not matched to a gene; V was cut back by 5 bases and J by 2 bases. This CDR3 reads CASSYEAGETYEQYY. The CDR3 bases are TGCGCCAGCAGCTACGAAGCGGGAGAAACCTACGAGCAGTACTAC.

Remarks on this clonotype: It is likely a read error, because the conserved phenylalanine at the end of the CDR3 is missing. The chain employs TRBV24-1 and TRBJ2-3; weak D call: TRBD1 (5 bases). The germline V gene has CDR1 KGHDR and CDR2 SFDVKD. The CDR3 sequence is 15 residues long. The CDR3: CATSDPFLSTDAQYL. Here the CDR3 DNA reads TGTGCCACCAGTGATCCATTCCTATCGACAGATGCGCAGTATCTT.

In this sample, this clonotype turned up many times. The chain recombines TRBV6-2 or TRBV6-3 with TRBJ2-5; TRBD2 aligns across 9 bases. There are 15 residues in the CDR3. With V trimmed by 4 bases and J by 5 bases, 8 bases remained unmatched. Germline CDR1 and CDR2: MNHEY and SVGEGT. In DNA, the CDR3 is TGTGCCAGCAGTTTAACCGGGACTAGCCGGGAGACCCAGTACTTC. It translates to CASSLTGTSRETQYF.

This clonotype was counted at least ten times. V and J are TRBV7-2 and TRBJ2-3; a weak D match, TRBD2 (6 bases). V shed 3 bases and J shed 7 bases, with 17 bases lying between them. CDR1 is SGHTA and CDR2 is FQGNSA in the germline V gene. The CDR3 covers 15 residues. The CDR3 loop reads CASSFGGNRDYTQYF. The DNA of the CDR3 is TGTGCCAGCAGCTTTGGGGGGAACCGTGATTATACGCAGTATTTT. The entire variable domain, with the rest obtained from reference TRBV7-2 and TRBJ2-3, is as follows: GAGVSQSPSNKVTEKGKDVELRCDPISGHTALYWYRQSLGQGLEFLIYFQGNSAPDKSGLPSDRFSAERTGGSVSTLTIQRTQQEDSAVYLCASSFGGNRDYTQYFGPGTRLTVL.

This clonotype occurred many times. The V and J genes are TRBV5-4 and TRBJ2-1; D is tentatively TRBD1 or TRBD2 (6 bases each). This CDR3 region has 16 residues. CDR1 and CDR2 from the germline V gene are SGHNT and YYREEE (reference sequence). Between the trimmed V and J ends, which lost 0 bases and 6 bases, there was a span of 16 bases. The CDR3 loop reads CASSLDRLGGGNEQFF. CDR3 coding DNA: TGTGCCAGCAGCTTGGATCGACTAGGAGGGGGCAATGAGCAGTTCTTC.

The chain couples TRBV6-2 or TRBV6-3 to TRBJ2-4, with 10 bases aligning to TRBD2. The CDR3 sequence is 16 residues long. Germline-derived CDR1 and CDR2 are MNHEY and SVGEGT. Trimming removed 4 bases from V and 11 bases from J; junction bases left unmatched: 14. DNA of the CDR3: TGTGCCAGCAGTTGCCCGGCTAGCGGGAGCCAGAACCTTCAGTACTTC. This sequence encodes CASSCPASGSQNLQYF.

This clonotype was counted at least ten times. The J gene is TRBJ2-3, the V gene TRBV5-1; a possible D gene is TRBD1 (5 bases). Deletions cut 4 bases from V and 2 bases from J, with 8 bases between. CDR3 length: 13 amino acids. Germline values: CDR1 SGHRS, CDR2 YFSETQ. DNA of the CDR3: TGCGCCAGCAGCGCAGGGTTCACAGATACGCAGTATTTT. It encodes CASSAGFTDTQYF.

This clonotype was detected many times. The chain joins TRBV15 to TRBJ1-2, with TRBD1 identical over 10 bases. The CDR3 consists of 14 residues. The V gene end was trimmed by 4 bases and the J gene end by 7 bases; junction bases not matched to a gene: 6. Germline CDR1 is LNHNV and CDR2 is YYDKDF (reference sequence). The CDR3 is CATSKDRGQAGYTF. The CDR3 DNA reads TGTGCCACCAGCAAAGACAGGGGGCAAGCTGGCTACACCTTC.

Worth noting for this clonotype: An end of the junction does not agree with germline; a read error may underlie this. The chain combines TRBV27 with TRBJ1-5; D call uncertain. Germline CDR1 is MNHEY and CDR2 is SMNVEV (reference sequence). This CDR3 is built from 13 residues. The CDR3 loop is CACSYSGYQSQHF. The CDR3 DNA is TGTGCCTGCAGTTATTCAGGTTATCAGTCCCAGCATTTT.

J is TRBJ2-7 and V is TRBV6-1; 10 bases align to TRBD1. Per the germline V gene, CDR1 is MNHNS and CDR2 is SASEGT. V lost 2 bases and J lost 5; bases outside the gene matches: 9. This CDR3 is 16 amino acids long. The CDR3 DNA reads TGTGCCAGCAGTGAACTCCGGGACAGGGGAGAGGACGAGCAGTACTTC. Translated, it gives CASSELRDRGEDEQYF.

At least ten counts were recorded for this clonotype. The chain recombines TRBV4-1 with TRBJ1-5, with D perhaps TRBD1 (5 bases). Germline CDR1 is MGHRA and CDR2 is YSYEKL. V lost 0 bases and J lost 6, with 12 bases in between. This CDR3 is 15 amino acids long. CDR3 region: CASSQDNRGPQPQHF. In nucleotides, the CDR3 is TGCGCCAGCAGCCAAGATAATAGGGGCCCTCAGCCCCAGCATTTT.

This clonotype has a count of ten or more. The V call is TRBV6-1, the J call TRBJ2-2, with a possible D match to TRBD2 (6 bases). Looked up from germline, CDR1 is MNHNS and CDR2 is SASEGT. This CDR3 contains 12 residues. V was cut by 11 bases and J by 5 bases, with 12 bases left in between. The DNA for the CDR3 is TGTGCCGTGGAGGGAGGTACCGGGGAGCTGTTTTTT. Its protein product is CAVEGGTGELFF.

For this clonotype: This could be a read error, since a much larger clone is one nucleotide away. J is TRBJ1-3 and V is TRBV2; D not resolved. V was cut by 10 bases and J by 4 bases, with 17 bases left in between. In germline, CDR1 is SNHLY, CDR2 FYNNEI. The length of the CDR3 is 14 residues. CDR3 nucleotides: TGTGCCACCCTGCTAGTGGCAGCAGGAAACACCATATATTTT. Translated: CATLLVAAGNTIYF.

On this clonotype itself: This may be a read error: a much more frequent sequence differs by one nucleotide. CDR3 DNA sequence: TGTGCCAGCAGCTTCCAGGGGTCTAGCGGGGTAAATGAGCAGCTCTTC. Its translation is CASSFQGSSGVNEQLF. V and J are TRBV5-5 and TRBJ2-1; 9 bases line up with TRBD2. The length of the CDR3 is 16 residues. The germline CDR1 and CDR2 sequences are SGHKS and YYEKEE (reference sequence).

As to this clonotype: It may be a read error: a sequence one base away is much more abundant. This chain connects TRBV5-1 to TRBJ1-5; D gene unclear. In germline, CDR1 is SGHRS, CDR2 YFSETQ. The CDR3 has 14 amino acids. V was cut by 2 bases and J by 4 bases, with 10 bases left in between. For the CDR3, the DNA is TGCGCCAGCAGCTTTGAGCCAGAAAATCAGCCCCAGCATTTT. This gives the protein CASSFEPENQPQHF.

Of note for this clonotype: The junction departs from germline at one end; a sequencing error may be responsible. The gene calls are TRBV20-1 and TRBJ1-5; no reliable D call. The CDR3 covers 15 residues. Germline CDR1 reads DFQATT; CDR2 reads SNEGSKA (reference sequence). The CDR3, as DNA: TGCAGTGCTAGGCCGGCAGGCAGGAACTGTCAGCCCAAGCATTTT. Translating gives CSARPAGRNCQPKHF.

This clonotype was counted at least ten times. The chain has TRBV18 and TRBJ2-3, with 9 bases aligning to TRBD2. Germline V gene data show CDR1 as KGHSH and CDR2 as LQKENI. Trimming cost V 6 bases and J 6 bases; bases outside gene matches: 13. The CDR3 covers 16 residues. CDR3 DNA sequence: TGTGCCAGCTCCCCCCCCGGGCTAGCGGGAATGGATACGCAGTATTTT. As protein: CASSPPGLAGMDTQYF.

To note about this clonotype: A single base separates this from a much larger clone, so it may be a read error. Because it lacks the conserved phenylalanine or tryptophan at the end, this CDR3 is likely a read error. The rearrangement uses TRBV30 and TRBJ2-1, with 7 bases matching TRBD1. The J call may be wrong; the DNA end is better matched by TRBJ2-7. This CDR3 has 13 amino acids. From germline, CDR1 is GTSNPN and CDR2 SVGIG (reference sequence). Here the CDR3 DNA reads TGTGCCTGGAGTCGAGGGACAGACTACGAGCAGTACTTA. Translated: CAWSRGTDYEQYL.